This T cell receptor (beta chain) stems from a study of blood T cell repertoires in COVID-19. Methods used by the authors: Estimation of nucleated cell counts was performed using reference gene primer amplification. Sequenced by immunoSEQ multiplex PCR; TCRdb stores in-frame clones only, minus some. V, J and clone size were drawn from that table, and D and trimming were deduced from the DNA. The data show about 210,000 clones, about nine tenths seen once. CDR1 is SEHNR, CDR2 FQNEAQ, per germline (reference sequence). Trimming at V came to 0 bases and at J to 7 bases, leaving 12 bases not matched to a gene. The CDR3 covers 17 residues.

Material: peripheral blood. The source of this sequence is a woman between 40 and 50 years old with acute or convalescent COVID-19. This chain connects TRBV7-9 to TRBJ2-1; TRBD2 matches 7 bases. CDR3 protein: CASSLAPFQRGGNEQFF. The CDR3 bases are TGTGCCAGCAGCTTAGCGCCTTTTCAGCGGGGAGGGAATGAGCAGTTCTTC.